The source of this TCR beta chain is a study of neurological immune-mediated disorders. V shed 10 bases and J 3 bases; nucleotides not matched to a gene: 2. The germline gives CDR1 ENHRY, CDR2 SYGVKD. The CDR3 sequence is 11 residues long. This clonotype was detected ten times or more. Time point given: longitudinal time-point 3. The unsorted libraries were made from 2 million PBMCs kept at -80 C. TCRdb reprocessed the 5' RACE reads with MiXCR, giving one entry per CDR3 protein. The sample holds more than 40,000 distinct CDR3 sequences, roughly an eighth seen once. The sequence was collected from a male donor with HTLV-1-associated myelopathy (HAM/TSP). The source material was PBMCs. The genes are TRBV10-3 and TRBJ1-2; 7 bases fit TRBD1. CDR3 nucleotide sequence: TGTGCCACCACAGGGGACTATGGCTACACCTTC. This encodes CATTGDYGYTF.